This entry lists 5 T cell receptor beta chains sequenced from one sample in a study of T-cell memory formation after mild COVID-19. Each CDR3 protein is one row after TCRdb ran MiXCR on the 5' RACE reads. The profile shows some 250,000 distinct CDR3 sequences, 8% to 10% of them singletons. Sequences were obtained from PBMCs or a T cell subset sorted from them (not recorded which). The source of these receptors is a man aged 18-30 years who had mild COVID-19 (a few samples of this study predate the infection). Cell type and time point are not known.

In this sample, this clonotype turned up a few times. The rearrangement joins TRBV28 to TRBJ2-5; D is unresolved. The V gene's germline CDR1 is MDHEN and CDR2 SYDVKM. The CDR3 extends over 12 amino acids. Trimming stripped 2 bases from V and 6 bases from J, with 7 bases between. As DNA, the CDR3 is TGTGCCAGCAGTTTAGTGGGGAAGACCCAGTACTTC. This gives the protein CASSLVGKTQYF.

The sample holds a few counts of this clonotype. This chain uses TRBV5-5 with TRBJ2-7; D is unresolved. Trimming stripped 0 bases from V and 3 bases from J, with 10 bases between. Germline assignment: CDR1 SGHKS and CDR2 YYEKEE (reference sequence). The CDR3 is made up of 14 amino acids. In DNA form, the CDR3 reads TGTGCCAGCAGCTTGGAAGGCATACACTACGAGCAGTACTTC. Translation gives CASSLEGIHYEQYF.

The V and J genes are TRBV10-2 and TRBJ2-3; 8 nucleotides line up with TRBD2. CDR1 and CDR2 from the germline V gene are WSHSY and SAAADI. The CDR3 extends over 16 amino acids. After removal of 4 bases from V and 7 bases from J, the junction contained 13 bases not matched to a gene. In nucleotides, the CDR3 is TGCGCCAGCAGTGTAGGAGTTAGCGGGGAGTCACATACGCAGTATTTT. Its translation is CASSVGVSGESHTQYF.

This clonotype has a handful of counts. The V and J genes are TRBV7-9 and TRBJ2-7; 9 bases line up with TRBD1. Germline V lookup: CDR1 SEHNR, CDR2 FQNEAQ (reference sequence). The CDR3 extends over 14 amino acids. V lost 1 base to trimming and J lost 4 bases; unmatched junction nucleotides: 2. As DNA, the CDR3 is TGTGCCAGCAGCTTAGACGGACAGGGGTACGAGCAGTACGTC. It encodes CASSLDGQGYEQYV.

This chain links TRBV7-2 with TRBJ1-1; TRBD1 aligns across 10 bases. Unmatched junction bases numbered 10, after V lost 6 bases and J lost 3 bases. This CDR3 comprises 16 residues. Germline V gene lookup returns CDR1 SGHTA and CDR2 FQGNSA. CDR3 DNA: TGTGCCAGCAGAAGACAGGGGGCGGGTGGGTACACTGAAGCTTTCTTT. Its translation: CASRRQGAGGYTEAFF.